This note documents a single TCR beta chain sequence. The CDR3 runs 14 residues. Per the germline V gene, CDR1 is MDHEN and CDR2 is SYDVKM. The V end was cut by 5 bases, the J end by 3 bases, with 13 bases between. RNA transcripts were the template for amplifying TCR beta CDR3 regions. TCR CDR3 underwent first-round RT-PCR with the HTBI primer set. TCRdb passed the multiplex PCR reads through MiXCR, listing each CDR3 protein once. This sample has about 270,000 distinct CDR3 sequences; less than 30% occur once, and the top ten carry approximately 25%. This specimen belongs to a study of T cells in Graves' hyperthyroidism and ophthalmopathy. It was uncontrolled infection, other autoimmune disease, pregnancy or lactation that excluded patients.

This clonotype originated in a man aged 35 to 55 with Graves' hyperthyroidism that later progressed to Graves' ophthalmopathy. Sequencing used blood. V gene TRBV28 combines with J gene TRBJ1-1, with a tentative D call TRBD1 (5 bases). The CDR3, as DNA: TGTGCCAGCAGTCTTCCGGGACTTCACACTGAAGCTTTCTTT. Residues: CASSLPGLHTEAFF.